The clone carrying this T cell receptor (beta chain) showed up many times. The data belong to a study of human T cells and chemical hapten exposure. Time point defined: healthy volunteer bleed at 2 weeks. From whole blood left unfractionated, total RNA was extracted. Original processing methods: A per-sample median of roughly 91,000 TCRs was observed, with a range of 23,224 to 690,600. TCRdb called the RACE reads again in MiXCR, with one record for every CDR3 protein. These V and J calls are TCRdb output, not the study's own analysis. The table has roughly 100,000 distinct CDR3 sequences, 8.5% to 9% seen once. With 1 base removed from V and 7 bases from J, the gap between germline ends came to 5 bases. The germline V gene has CDR1 MNHNS and CDR2 SASEGT. This CDR3 spans 11 amino acids.

The chain couples TRBV6-1 to TRBJ2-7, with D uncertain. Sequencing was carried out using whole blood. The sequence was obtained from a female donor in good health. Some clones in this sample may be carry-over from other donors' samples. The CDR3 nucleotides are TGTGCCAGCAGTGAAGACGAGGAGCAGTACTTC. It codes for CASSEDEEQYF.